The rows below give T cell receptor beta chains drawn from one sample of a study of blood T cell repertoires in COVID-19. Method: immunoSEQ multiplex PCR; TCRdb's copy keeps in-frame clones and lacks some. The data hold roughly 160,000 clones, with about 86% observed a single time. Material: peripheral blood. The receptors originated from an older woman with COVID-19, enrolled during active disease. CDR3s leave out the opening cysteine and the closing phenylalanine or tryptophan. A D gene is named only where the DNA matches it firmly.

ASTSGGLRSGNTIY,TRBJ1-3,TRBV3-1/TRBV3-2,.
STSGVTQETQY,TRBJ2-5,TRBV6-6,TRBD2
ASSFSGNTEAF,TRBJ1-1,TRBV5-1,.
ASSRTRGNTGELF,TRBJ2-2,TRBV19,TRBD2
ASSTDRNTEAF,TRBJ1-1,TRBV12-3/TRBV12-4,.
ASSPAGRATNEKLF,TRBJ1-4,TRBV27,.
ASSVRLYNEQF,TRBJ2-1,TRBV9,.
ASSRGPPGYGYT,TRBJ1-2,TRBV2,TRBD1
ASSPDRVREKLF,TRBJ1-4,TRBV28,TRBD1
ASSQFTYSGPGYGYT,TRBJ1-2,TRBV7-8,.
ASKPPRAGTEAF,TRBJ1-1,TRBV28,.
ASSRGTGTEAF,TRBJ1-1,TRBV3-1/TRBV3-2,TRBD1
ASSARQGEGYT,TRBJ1-2,TRBV6-4,TRBD1
ASSLLDRDTEAF,TRBJ1-1,TRBV9,TRBD1
ASSRPGQPTKQY,TRBJ2-7,TRBV27,TRBD1
ASSQRGGTGGQAF,TRBJ1-1,TRBV3-1/TRBV3-2,TRBD1
ASIRLAGRNSNTGELF,TRBJ2-2,TRBV19,TRBD2
ASSKGAGGNQPQH,TRBJ1-5,TRBV21-1,.
SASRGGEQY,TRBJ2-7,TRBV20-1,.
ASRGANNQPQH,TRBJ1-5,TRBV3-1/TRBV3-2,.
ASSARSDSYNSPLH,TRBJ1-6,TRBV6-1,.
ASSPRGGTDTYEQY,TRBJ2-7,TRBV18,.
ASNSGLDSPLH,TRBJ1-6,TRBV28,.
ASSAQVISGNTIY,TRBJ1-3,TRBV9,.
AISEGQGGRQPQH,TRBJ1-5,TRBV10-3,TRBD1
ASSVRVGSYGYT,TRBJ1-2,TRBV5-1,.
ASSPRDRVAPEQY,TRBJ2-7,TRBV5-6,TRBD1
ASSPRTGANSPLH,TRBJ1-6,TRBV28,.
ASRPSGGGTDTQY,TRBJ2-3,TRBV5-4,TRBD2